What follows are 28 T cell receptor beta chains derived from one specimen sequenced in a study of shared clonotypes between healthy human individuals. Clones were sequenced by immunoSEQ multiplex PCR, and TCRdb holds only the in-frame ones, with some missing. The repertoire holds almost 750,000 clones, with 72% as singletons. The sample comprised memory CD4+ T cells sorted from blood. Described subset: CD45RA-negative fraction. All receptors derive from a woman aged 25-40 years in good health.

The chain links TRBV6-6 to TRBJ1-4, with D hard to call. This CDR3 contains 14 residues. Germline V gene data show CDR1 as MNHNY and CDR2 as SVGAGI (reference sequence). Between the trimmed V and J ends, which lost 0 bases and 0 bases, there was a span of 2 bases. The CDR3 region has the DNA TGTGCCAGCAGTTACTCGGCAACTAATGAAAAACTGTTTTTT. It translates to CASSYSATNEKLFF.

This chain joins TRBV6-5 and TRBJ1-2, with D unclear. Germline CDR1 MNHEY, CDR2 SVGAGI. The CDR3 consists of 13 residues. With 2 bases removed from V and 8 bases from J, the gap between germline ends came to 12 bases. DNA for the CDR3: TGTGCCAGCAGTTACGGACGGTTCGGGGGCTACACCTTC. Translation: CASSYGRFGGYTF.

The chain is built from TRBV25-1 and TRBJ2-5; no clear D. V gave up 2 bases and J gave up 0 bases, with 7 bases separating them. The CDR3 runs to 14 residues. The germline CDR1 and CDR2 sequences are MGHDK and SYGVNS. CDR3: CASSEIRDQETQYF. In DNA form, the CDR3 reads TGTGCCAGCAGTGAAATTCGCGACCAAGAGACCCAGTACTTC.

V gene TRBV4-2 combines with J gene TRBJ1-2; no reliable D call. CDR1 is LGHNA, CDR2 YNFKEQ, per germline. This CDR3 contains 14 residues. The V gene lost 1 base and the J gene lost 4 bases, with 10 bases spanning the gap. CDR3 sequence (DNA): TGTGCCAGCAGCCAAGTCTCAGAGGTCTATGGCTACACCTTC. Translation gives CASSQVSEVYGYTF.

This chain connects TRBV7-2 to TRBJ2-1; D is ambiguous. Germline CDR1 and CDR2: SGHTA and FQGNSA. V was cut by 4 bases and J by 4 bases, with 11 bases left in between. The CDR3 sequence is 14 residues long. The CDR3 nucleotides are TGTGCCAGCAGCTCGGACGCCCGATACAATGAGCAGTTCTTC. Translation gives CASSSDARYNEQFF.

V gene TRBV19 combines with J gene TRBJ2-3, with TRBD2 as a possible D gene (6 bases). V was shortened by 2 bases and J by 4 bases, with 22 bases between the two germline ends. The CDR3 runs to 18 residues. Germline V gene sequence: CDR1 LNHDA, CDR2 SQIVND (reference sequence). The CDR3 region is CASSIRASGAGRPDTQYF. The CDR3, as DNA: TGTGCCAGTAGTATACGGGCGTCTGGCGCGGGACGGCCAGATACGCAGTATTTT.

The genes are TRBV18 and TRBJ2-1; D is unresolved. CDR3 length equals 16 residues. Germline V gene data show CDR1 as KGHSH and CDR2 as LQKENI. With 2 bases removed from V and 0 bases from J, the gap between germline ends came to 11 bases. The CDR3 region is CASSPIQRRSYNEQFF. CDR3 DNA sequence: TGTGCCAGCTCACCAATACAGCGCCGCTCCTACAATGAGCAGTTCTTC.

The V call is TRBV7-3, the J call TRBJ2-2, with a weak D call TRBD2 (5 bases). The CDR3 contains 15 residues. Germline-derived CDR1 and CDR2 are SGHTA and FQGTGA. Trimming cost V 1 base and J 2 bases, with 8 bases left between them. The CDR3 sequence is CASSLIGLNTGELFF. CDR3 bases: TGTGCCAGCAGCTTAATAGGACTCAACACCGGGGAGCTGTTTTTT.

V usage is TRBV7-9 and J usage is TRBJ2-5; 8 nucleotides match TRBD1. The CDR3 spans 13 residues. Per germline, CDR1 SEHNR and CDR2 FQNEAQ (reference sequence). Trimming cost V 5 bases and J 9 bases; bases outside gene matches: 8. In DNA, the CDR3 is TGTGCCAGCAGCCAGGGGGCAATGTGGGCCCAGTACTTC. Protein product: CASSQGAMWAQYF.

A few counts support this clone. V usage is TRBV25-1 and J usage is TRBJ2-2, with TRBD2 identical over 12 bases. The CDR3 runs 14 residues. V dropped 7 bases and J dropped 3; count of bases not matched to a gene: 0. CDR1 is MGHDK, CDR2 SYGVNS, per germline. CDR3 region: CASTSGRDTGELFF. The DNA of the CDR3 is TGTGCCAGCACTAGCGGGAGGGACACCGGGGAGCTGTTTTTT.

This clone was counted a single time. The rearrangement links TRBV15 to TRBJ2-5, with 7 bases that match TRBD2. The CDR3 runs 15 residues. CDR1 LNHNV and CDR2 YYDKDF come from the germline V gene (reference sequence). J gave up 3 bases and V 0 bases, and 4 bases lay outside the gene matches. This chain's CDR3 is CATSREGGGKETQYF. The CDR3 DNA sequence: TGTGCCACCAGCAGAGAGGGGGGAGGGAAAGAGACCCAGTACTTC.

This chain connects TRBV4-2 to TRBJ1-2; TRBD1 matches at 9 bases. After removal of 1 base from V and 4 bases from J, the junction contained 7 bases not matched to a gene. Germline CDR1 LGHNA, CDR2 YNFKEQ. CDR3 length: 16 residues. Here the CDR3 DNA reads TGTGCCAGCAGCCAAGGGCCGGACAGGGGTCTCTATGGCTACACCTTC. Its protein is CASSQGPDRGLYGYTF.

This clone was observed a single time. The rearrangement joins TRBV19 to TRBJ2-2; 8 nucleotides match TRBD2. Looked up from germline, CDR1 is LNHDA and CDR2 is SQIVND (reference sequence). This CDR3 has 16 amino acids. The trim removed 6 bases at V and 0 bases at J, leaving 6 bases unmatched. The CDR3 region is CASSSPGLANTGELFF. The CDR3 nucleotides read TGTGCCAGTAGCTCCCCGGGACTAGCGAACACCGGGGAGCTGTTTTTT.

This clone has more than one count but fewer than ten. This chain links TRBV30 with TRBJ2-3; D is perhaps TRBD1 or TRBD2 (5 bases each). Germline CDR1 is GTSNPN and CDR2 is SVGIG (reference sequence). Trimming removed 7 bases at V and 0 bases at J, with 14 bases between. The CDR3 has 14 residues. The CDR3 is CASTRGVSTDTQYF. The CDR3 DNA sequence: TGTGCCTCAACTCGAGGGGTTAGCACAGATACGCAGTATTTT.

The chain employs TRBV5-1 and TRBJ2-7; TRBD1 or TRBD2 may be the D gene (5 bases each). The CDR3 consists of 15 residues. Deletions cut 1 base from V and 4 bases from J, with 15 bases between. In germline, CDR1 is SGHRS, CDR2 YFSETQ. CDR3 region: CASSLLSGKGYEQYF. CDR3 sequence (DNA): TGCGCCAGCAGCTTGCTTTCCGGGAAGGGGTACGAGCAGTACTTC.

The CDR3 DNA sequence: TGTGCCAGCAGTTCCACAGCAGCAACTAATGAAAAACTGTTTTTT. Translated, it gives CASSSTAATNEKLFF. This chain connects TRBV6-5 to TRBJ1-4; unclear D gene. The CDR3 is 15 residues long. Between the trimmed V and J ends, which lost 4 bases and 0 bases, there was a span of 9 bases. Germline V gives CDR1 MNHEY, CDR2 SVGAGI.

The chain joins TRBV19 to TRBJ2-5, with D possibly matching TRBD2 (6 bases). CDR1 is LNHDA, CDR2 SQIVND, per germline (reference sequence). The CDR3 loop spans 16 amino acids. Deletions cut 1 base from V and 4 bases from J, with 16 bases between. CDR3: CASSIGGTGSLETQYF. For the CDR3, the DNA is TGTGCCAGTAGTATAGGCGGGACTGGCAGTCTAGAGACCCAGTACTTC.

The chain couples TRBV4-1 to TRBJ1-4; 7 nucleotides align to TRBD1. The CDR3 runs to 14 residues. CDR1 is MGHRA and CDR2 is YSYEKL in the germline V gene. The V and J ends lost 5 bases and 7 bases, in that order; junction bases with no gene match: 7. In DNA form, the CDR3 reads TGCGCCAGCAGCTCCCGGGACAGTGGTGAAAAACTGTTTTTT. Translated, it gives CASSSRDSGEKLFF.

The chain uses TRBV28 and TRBJ2-1, with D perhaps being TRBD1 or TRBD2 (5 bases each). The CDR3 loop spans 14 amino acids. From germline, CDR1 is MDHEN and CDR2 SYDVKM. Trimming took off 8 bases at V and 6 bases at J, with 17 bases between the two ends. CDR3 sequence: CASGYGERGNEQFF. As DNA, the CDR3 is TGTGCCAGCGGCTATGGGGAGAGGGGCAATGAGCAGTTCTTC.

The J gene is TRBJ2-5, the V gene TRBV4-2; 12 bases are shared with TRBD2. V shed 5 bases, J shed 4 bases, and the junction held 5 bases outside the gene matches. The CDR3 contains 15 residues. Germline V gene data show CDR1 as LGHNA and CDR2 as YNFKEQ. In DNA, the CDR3 is TGTGCCAGCAGCTTCGGGACTAGCGGGCCAGAGACCCAGTACTTC. Its translation is CASSFGTSGPETQYF.

The chain employs TRBV19 and TRBJ2-1; TRBD1 aligns across 9 bases. The CDR3 contains 13 residues. V trimming: 6 bases; J trimming: 9 bases; junction bases outside the gene matches: 6. Germline V gene sequence: CDR1 LNHDA, CDR2 SQIVND (reference sequence). In DNA, the CDR3 is TGTGCCAGTAGAAGTACAGGGGGCGGTGAGCAGTTCTTC. Translated, it gives CASRSTGGGEQFF. Looking up the rest from reference TRBV19 and TRBJ2-1 gives the full variable domain: DGGITQSPKYLFRKEGQNVTLSCEQNLNHDAMYWYRQDPGQGLRLIYYSQIVNDFQKGDIAEGYSVSREKKESFPLTVTSAQKNPTAFYLCASRSTGGGEQFFGPGTRLTVL.

This rearrangement joins TRBV9 to TRBJ2-7; 10 positions agree with TRBD2. This CDR3 has 16 amino acids. The germline gives CDR1 SGDLS, CDR2 YYNGEE. J lost 3 bases, V lost 4 bases, and 10 bases had no gene match. The CDR3 here is CASSQGGLAAIYEQYF. The CDR3 bases are TGTGCCAGCAGCCAAGGAGGACTAGCGGCGATCTACGAGCAGTACTTC.

This clone appeared a single time. The chain has TRBV6-5 and TRBJ2-5; 10 positions match TRBD2. The CDR3 loop spans 16 amino acids. V shed 4 bases, J shed 2 bases, and the junction held 7 bases outside the gene matches. Germline CDR1 MNHEY, CDR2 SVGAGI. In nucleotides, the CDR3 is TGTGCCAGCAGTTCGACCGGGACTAGCGCACAAGAGACCCAGTACTTC. Translating gives CASSSTGTSAQETQYF.

This clone has only a few counts. The rearrangement joins TRBV19 to TRBJ1-2; a weak D match, TRBD1 (5 bases). V was shortened by 5 bases and J by 2 bases, with 18 bases between the two germline ends. The CDR3 contains 16 residues. CDR1 and CDR2 (germline): LNHDA, SQIVND (reference sequence). The CDR3 protein is CASSGPPGTGNYGYTF. The CDR3 region has the DNA TGTGCCAGTAGTGGTCCCCCCGGGACGGGGAACTATGGCTACACCTTC. The full variable domain, its missing parts supplied by reference TRBV19 and TRBJ1-2, is DGGITQSPKYLFRKEGQNVTLSCEQNLNHDAMYWYRQDPGQGLRLIYYSQIVNDFQKGDIAEGYSVSREKKESFPLTVTSAQKNPTAFYLCASSGPPGTGNYGYTFGSGTRLTVV.

The chain joins TRBV11-2 to TRBJ1-3; D gene unclear. Trimming shortened V by 2 bases and J by 4 bases, and 12 bases separated the two germline ends. The germline V gene encodes CDR1 SGHAT and CDR2 FQNNGV. The CDR3 is 15 amino acids. CDR3 protein: CASSLWGGGGNTIYF. Here the CDR3 DNA reads TGTGCCAGCAGCTTATGGGGAGGAGGAGGAAACACCATATATTTT.

In regard to this clone: This specimen includes other DNA sequences encoding the same CDR3. The chain carries TRBV28 and TRBJ1-1, with a weak D call TRBD1 (6 bases). The CDR3 spans 14 residues. Germline V gives CDR1 MDHEN, CDR2 SYDVKM. The V gene lost 6 bases and the J gene lost 0 bases, with 11 bases spanning the gap. CDR3 in amino acids: CASSPTGLNTEAFF. The CDR3, as DNA: TGTGCCAGCAGCCCCACAGGGCTGAACACTGAAGCTTTCTTT.

The chain links TRBV27 to TRBJ2-5; the match to TRBD1 covers 7 bases. Trimming at V came to 8 bases and at J to 5 bases, leaving 8 bases not matched to a gene. Per germline, CDR1 MNHEY and CDR2 SMNVEV (reference sequence). The CDR3 sequence is 13 residues long. The CDR3 DNA reads TGTGCCAGCTCCCGACAAGGGGGCGAGACCCAGTACTTC. It yields the protein CASSRQGGETQYF.

The CDR3 DNA reads TGTGCCAGCAGCTTAGATCCCGCGGGGGTTGCTGGCTACACCTTC. It encodes CASSLDPAGVAGYTF. This rearrangement joins TRBV7-2 to TRBJ1-2, with a tentative D call TRBD1 (5 bases). Trimming cost V 1 base and J 7 bases, with 16 bases left between them. CDR1 is SGHTA and CDR2 is FQGNSA in the germline V gene. The CDR3 spans 15 residues.